These 4 T cell receptor beta chains originate from one sample sequenced in a study of beta chain features in type 1 diabetes. Findings of the study overall: In all four CD4+ subsets, TCRB CDR3 length was significantly, moderately reduced in type 1 diabetes.

These receptors lack a known antigen. Of the isolated RNA, all was reverse transcribed, and so the sequenced material was expressed TCRB transcripts. Sequencing was performed with immunoSEQ multiplex PCR; in TCRdb, only in-frame clones are kept and a portion is missing. The sample yields 200,000 to 250,000 clones, under 20% seen once. Sample: naive CD4+ T cells from blood. Receptors were obtained from a man aged 25-45 years with type 1 diabetes.

In its sample, this clone was seen a few times. The chain is built from TRBV4-3 and TRBJ2-7; D might be TRBD1 (6 bases). Deletions cut 0 bases from V and 3 bases from J, with 12 bases between. The CDR3 has 15 amino acids. Per the germline V gene, CDR1 is LGHNA and CDR2 is YSLEER. CDR3 in DNA: TGCGCCAGCAGCCAAGAGAACAGGGAAAGCTACGAGCAGTACTTC. Translated, it gives CASSQENRESYEQYF.

The chain recombines TRBV9 with TRBJ1-1, with 7 bases fitting TRBD1. CDR1 is SGDLS, CDR2 YYNGEE, per germline. CDR3 size: 14 residues. The V and J ends lost 3 bases and 6 bases, in that order; junction bases with no gene match: 8. The CDR3: CASSEGQDRAEAFF. The DNA for the CDR3 is TGTGCCAGCAGCGAAGGACAGGATCGCGCTGAAGCTTTCTTT. Full variable domain (outside the CDR3, taken from reference TRBV9 and TRBJ1-1): DSGVTQTPKHLITATGQRVTLRCSPRSGDLSVYWYQQSLDQGLQFLIQYYNGEERAKGNILERFSAQQFPDLHSELNLSSLELGDSALYFCASSEGQDRAEAFFGQGTRLTVV.

This rearrangement joins TRBV29-1 to TRBJ1-1; the D gene is possibly TRBD1 (6 bases). CDR3 size: 13 residues. CDR1 is SQVTM, CDR2 ANQGSEA, per germline. Trimming took off 2 bases at V and 1 base at J, with 8 bases between the two ends. Here the CDR3 DNA reads TGCAGCGTTGAACAGGGGCAGAACACTGAAGCTTTCTTT. It encodes CSVEQGQNTEAFF.

The V and J genes are TRBV5-1 and TRBJ2-5; no firm D call. Germline V gene sequence: CDR1 SGHRS, CDR2 YFSETQ. The length of the CDR3 is 14 residues. V was clipped by 1 base and J by 2 bases, with 9 bases between them. The CDR3 bases are TGCGCCAGCAGCTTGAATCCTGATCAAGAGACCCAGTACTTC. Translation gives CASSLNPDQETQYF. The complete variable domain, with remaining parts taken from reference TRBV5-1 and TRBJ2-5, reads KAGVTQTPRYLIKTRGQQVTLSCSPISGHRSVSWYQQTPGQGLQFLFEYFSETQRNKGNFPGRFSGRQFSNSRSEMNVSTLELGDSALYLCASSLNPDQETQYFGPGTRLLVL.